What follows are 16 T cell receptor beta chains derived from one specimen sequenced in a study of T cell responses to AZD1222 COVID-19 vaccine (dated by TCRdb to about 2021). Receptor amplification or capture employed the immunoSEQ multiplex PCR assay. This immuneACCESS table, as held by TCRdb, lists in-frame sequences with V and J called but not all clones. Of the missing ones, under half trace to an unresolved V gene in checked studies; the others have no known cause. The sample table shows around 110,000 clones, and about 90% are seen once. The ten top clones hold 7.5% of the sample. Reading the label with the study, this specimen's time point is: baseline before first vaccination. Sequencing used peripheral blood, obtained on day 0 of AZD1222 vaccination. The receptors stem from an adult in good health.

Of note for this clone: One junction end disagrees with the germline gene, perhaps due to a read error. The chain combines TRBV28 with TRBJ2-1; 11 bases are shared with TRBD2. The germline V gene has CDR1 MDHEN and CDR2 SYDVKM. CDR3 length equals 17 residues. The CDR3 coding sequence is TGTGCCAGCAGTGTATGGCGACTCGGGACTAGCGGAGGGAGGCTGTTCTTC. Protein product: CASSVWRLGTSGGRLFF. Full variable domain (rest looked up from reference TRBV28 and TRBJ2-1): DVKVTQSSRYLVKRTGEKVFLECVQDMDHENMFWYRQDPGLGLRLIYFSYDVKMKEKGDIPEGYSVSREKKERFSLILESASTNQTSMYLCASSVWRLGTSGGRLFFGPGTRLTVL.

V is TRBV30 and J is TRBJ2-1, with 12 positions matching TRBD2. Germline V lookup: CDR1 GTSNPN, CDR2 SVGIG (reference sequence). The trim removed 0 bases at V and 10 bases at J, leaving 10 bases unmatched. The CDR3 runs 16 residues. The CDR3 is CAWSVRLAGAKGEQFF. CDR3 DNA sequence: TGTGCCTGGAGTGTTCGACTAGCGGGGGCCAAAGGAGAGCAGTTCTTC.

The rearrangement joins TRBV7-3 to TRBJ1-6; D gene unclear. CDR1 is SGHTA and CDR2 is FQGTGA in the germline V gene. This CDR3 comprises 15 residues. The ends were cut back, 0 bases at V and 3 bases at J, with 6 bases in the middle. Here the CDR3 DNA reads TGTGCCAGCAGCTTAACAGTCAACTATAATTCACCCCTCCACTTT. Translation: CASSLTVNYNSPLHF.

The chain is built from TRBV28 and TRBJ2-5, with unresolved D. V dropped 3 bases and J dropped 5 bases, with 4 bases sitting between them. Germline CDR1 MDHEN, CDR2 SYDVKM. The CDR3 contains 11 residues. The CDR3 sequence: CASSFTETQYF. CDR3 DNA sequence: TGTGCCAGCAGTTTTACGGAGACCCAGTACTTC.

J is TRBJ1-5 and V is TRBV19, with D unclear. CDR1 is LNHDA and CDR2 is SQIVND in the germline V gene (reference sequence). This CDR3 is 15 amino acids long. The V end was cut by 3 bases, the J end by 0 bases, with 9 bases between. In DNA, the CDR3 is TGTGCCAGTAGTATCACCCTTGGTAGCAATCAGCCCCAGCATTTT. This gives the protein CASSITLGSNQPQHF.

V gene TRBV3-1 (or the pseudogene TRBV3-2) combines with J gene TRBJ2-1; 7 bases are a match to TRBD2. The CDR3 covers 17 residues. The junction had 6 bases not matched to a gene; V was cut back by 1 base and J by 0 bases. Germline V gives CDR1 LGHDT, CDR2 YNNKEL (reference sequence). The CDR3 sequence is CASSQGTSVSSYNEQFF. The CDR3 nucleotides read TGTGCCAGCAGCCAAGGTACTAGCGTAAGCTCCTACAATGAGCAGTTCTTC.

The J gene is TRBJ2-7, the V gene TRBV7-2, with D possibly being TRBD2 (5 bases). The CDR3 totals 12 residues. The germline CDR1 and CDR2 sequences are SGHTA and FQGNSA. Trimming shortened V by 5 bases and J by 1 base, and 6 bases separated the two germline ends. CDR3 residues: CASSRGSYEQYF. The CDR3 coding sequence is TGTGCCAGCAGCCGGGGATCCTACGAGCAGTACTTC.

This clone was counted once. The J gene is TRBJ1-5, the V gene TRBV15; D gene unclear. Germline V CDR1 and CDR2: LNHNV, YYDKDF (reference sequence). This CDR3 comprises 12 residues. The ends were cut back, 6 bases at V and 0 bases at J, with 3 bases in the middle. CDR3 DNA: TGTGCCACCAGGGATAGCAATCAGCCCCAGCATTTT. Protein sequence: CATRDSNQPQHF.

CDR3 in amino acids: CASNAPGLNTGELFF. CDR3 DNA sequence: TGTGCCAGCAATGCTCCGGGACTCAACACCGGGGAGCTGTTTTTT. The gene calls are TRBV2 and TRBJ2-2; D might be TRBD2 (6 bases). Per the germline V gene, CDR1 is SNHLY and CDR2 is FYNNEI. The CDR3 is 15 amino acids. Trimming stripped 7 bases from V and 2 bases from J, with 14 bases between.

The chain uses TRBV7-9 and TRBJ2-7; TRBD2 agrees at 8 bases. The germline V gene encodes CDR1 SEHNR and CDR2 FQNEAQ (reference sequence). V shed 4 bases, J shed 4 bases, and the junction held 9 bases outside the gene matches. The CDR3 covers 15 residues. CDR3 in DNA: TGTGCCAGCAGCTCCCCCCGGCGGGGGGATTACGAGCAGTACTTC. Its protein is CASSSPRRGDYEQYF. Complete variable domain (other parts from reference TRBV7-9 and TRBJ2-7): DTGVSQNPRHKITKRGQNVTFRCDPISEHNRLYWYRQTLGQGPEFLTYFQNEAQLEKSRLLSDRFSAERPKGSFSTLEIQRTEQGDSAMYLCASSSPRRGDYEQYFGPGTRLTVT.

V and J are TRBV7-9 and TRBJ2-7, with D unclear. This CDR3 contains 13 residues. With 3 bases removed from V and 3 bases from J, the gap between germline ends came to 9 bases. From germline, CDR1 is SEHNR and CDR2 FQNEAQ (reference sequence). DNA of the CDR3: TGTGCCAGCAGCTTTTTCCCCAGCTACGAGCAGTACTTC. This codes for CASSFFPSYEQYF.

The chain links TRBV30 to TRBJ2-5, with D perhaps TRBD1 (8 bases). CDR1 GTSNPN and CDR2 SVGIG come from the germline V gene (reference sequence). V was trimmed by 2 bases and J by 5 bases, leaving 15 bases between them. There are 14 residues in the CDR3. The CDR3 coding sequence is TGTGCCTGGAGTAGCGGACAGGGAGGGGAGACCCAGTACTTC. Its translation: CAWSSGQGGETQYF.

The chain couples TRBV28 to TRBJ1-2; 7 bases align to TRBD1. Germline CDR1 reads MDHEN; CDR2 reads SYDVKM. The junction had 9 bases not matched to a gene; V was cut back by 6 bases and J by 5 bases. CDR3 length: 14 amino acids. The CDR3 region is CASRDRVVGYGYTF. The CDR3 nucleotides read TGTGCCAGCAGAGACAGGGTGGTCGGATATGGCTACACCTTC.

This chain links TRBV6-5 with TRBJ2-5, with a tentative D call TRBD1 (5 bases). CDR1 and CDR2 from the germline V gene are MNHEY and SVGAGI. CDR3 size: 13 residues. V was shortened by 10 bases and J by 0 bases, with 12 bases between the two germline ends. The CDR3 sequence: CATFLRDQETQYF. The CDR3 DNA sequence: TGTGCCACCTTTCTCAGGGACCAAGAGACCCAGTACTTC.

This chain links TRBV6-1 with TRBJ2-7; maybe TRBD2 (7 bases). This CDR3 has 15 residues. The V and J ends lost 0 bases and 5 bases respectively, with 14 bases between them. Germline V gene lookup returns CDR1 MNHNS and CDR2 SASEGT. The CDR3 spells CASSEARGAPDEQYF. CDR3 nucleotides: TGTGCCAGCAGTGAAGCCCGGGGGGCCCCGGACGAGCAGTACTTC.

The CDR3 DNA reads TGTGCCAGCAGCTCCCCTTGGAGCTCCTATAATTCACCCCTCCACTTT. This gives the protein CASSSPWSSYNSPLHF. The rearrangement joins TRBV27 to TRBJ1-6; D unresolved. This CDR3 has 16 residues. The germline gives CDR1 MNHEY, CDR2 SMNVEV (reference sequence). V was shortened by 6 bases and J by 0 bases, with 12 bases between the two germline ends.